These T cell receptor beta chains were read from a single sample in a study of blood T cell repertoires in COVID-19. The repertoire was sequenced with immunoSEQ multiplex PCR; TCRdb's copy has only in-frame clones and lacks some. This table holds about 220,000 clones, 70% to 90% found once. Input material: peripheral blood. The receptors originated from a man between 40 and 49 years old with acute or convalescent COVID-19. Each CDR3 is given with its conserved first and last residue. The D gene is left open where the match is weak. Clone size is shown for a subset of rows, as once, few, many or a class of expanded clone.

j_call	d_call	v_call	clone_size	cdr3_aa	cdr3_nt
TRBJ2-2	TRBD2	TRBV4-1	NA	CASSRKDGTSGPYTGELFF	TGCGCCAGCAGCCGTAAGGATGGGACTAGCGGGCCCTACACCGGGGAGCTGTTTTTT
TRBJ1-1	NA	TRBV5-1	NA	CASRSTGNTEAFF	TGCGCCAGCAGATCGACGGGGAACACTGAAGCTTTCTTT
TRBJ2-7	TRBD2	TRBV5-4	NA	CASSSSAGSGRAWEQYF	TGTGCCAGCAGCTCCTCGGCTGGTAGCGGGAGGGCCTGGGAGCAGTACTTC
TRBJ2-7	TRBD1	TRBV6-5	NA	CASSYSSGGPYEQYF	TGTGCCAGCAGTTACTCCTCAGGGGGACCGTACGAGCAGTACTTC
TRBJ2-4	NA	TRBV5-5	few	CASSLTVAKNIQYF	TGTGCCAGCAGCTTGACAGTAGCCAAAAACATTCAGTACTTC
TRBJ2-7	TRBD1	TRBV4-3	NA	CASSQGPSGTGVWYEQYF	TGCGCCAGCAGCCAAGGCCCATCCGGGACAGGGGTTTGGTACGAGCAGTACTTC
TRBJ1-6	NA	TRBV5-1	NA	CASSLQEGSTSPLHF	TGCGCCAGCAGCTTGCAAGAGGGTAGTACTTCACCCCTCCACTTT
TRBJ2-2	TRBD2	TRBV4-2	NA	CASSQESSGAANTGELFF	TGTGCCAGCAGCCAGGAGAGTAGCGGGGCCGCGAACACCGGGGAGCTGTTTTTT
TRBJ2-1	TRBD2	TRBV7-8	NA	CASSLVGAGGYNEQFF	TGTGCCAGCAGCTTAGTCGGAGCGGGAGGGTACAATGAGCAGTTCTTC
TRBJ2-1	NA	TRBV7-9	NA	CASSAPFEGNEQFF	TGTGCCAGCAGCGCCCCCTTCGAGGGCAATGAGCAGTTCTTC
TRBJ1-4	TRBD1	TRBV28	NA	CASSYRDRGDEKLFF	TGTGCCAGTAGTTATAGGGACAGGGGAGATGAAAAACTGTTTTTT
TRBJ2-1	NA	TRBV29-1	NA	CSVGGEVDNEQFF	TGCAGCGTTGGAGGGGAGGTCGACAATGAGCAGTTCTTC
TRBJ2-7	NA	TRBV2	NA	CASSGSEVGEQYF	TGTGCCAGCAGTGGATCTGAAGTCGGCGAGCAGTACTTC
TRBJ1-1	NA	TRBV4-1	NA	CASSQASGGITLNTEAFF	TGCGCCAGCAGCCAGGCTTCGGGGGGAATTACTTTGAACACTGAAGCTTTCTTT
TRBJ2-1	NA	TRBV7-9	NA	CASSHPGTPVNEQFF	TGTGCCAGCAGTCACCCCGGGACACCCGTAAATGAGCAGTTCTTC
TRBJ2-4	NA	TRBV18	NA	CASSPAGSDPGNIQYF	TGTGCCAGCTCACCGGCGGGGTCGGACCCTGGGAACATTCAGTACTTC
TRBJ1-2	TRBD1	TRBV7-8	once	CASSPPGTGTYGYTF	TGTGCCAGCAGCCCCCCCGGGACAGGGACCTATGGCTACACCTTC
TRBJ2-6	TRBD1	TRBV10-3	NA	CAISGQGFSSGANVLTF	TGTGCCATCAGCGGACAGGGTTTTAGCTCTGGGGCCAACGTCCTGACTTTC
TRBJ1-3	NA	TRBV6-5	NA	CASSLGPGNTIYF	TGTGCCAGCAGTTTGGGGCCTGGAAACACCATATATTTT
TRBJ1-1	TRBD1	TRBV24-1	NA	CATSDSGQGRAEAFF	TGTGCCACCAGTGATTCTGGACAGGGAAGGGCTGAAGCTTTCTTT
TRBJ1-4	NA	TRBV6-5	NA	CASSYSGARNEKLFF	TGTGCCAGCAGTTACTCGGGTGCGAGGAATGAAAAACTGTTTTTT
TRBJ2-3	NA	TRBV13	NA	CASSRDWRTDTQYF	TGTGCCAGCAGCAGGGACTGGCGCACAGATACGCAGTATTTT
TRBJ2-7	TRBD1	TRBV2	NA	CASSETGHEQYF	TGTGCCAGCAGTGAGACAGGGCACGAGCAGTACTTC
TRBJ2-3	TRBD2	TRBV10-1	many	CASSESLRGGTDTQYF	TGCGCCAGCAGTGAGTCTCTCCGGGGGGGGACAGATACGCAGTATTTT
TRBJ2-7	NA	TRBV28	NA	CASRKETGTYEQYF	TGTGCCAGCAGGAAGGAGACAGGTACCTACGAGCAGTACTTC
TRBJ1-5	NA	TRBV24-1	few	CATSDPAGDKSNQPQHF	TGTGCCACCAGTGATCCCGCAGGGGATAAGAGCAATCAGCCCCAGCATTTT
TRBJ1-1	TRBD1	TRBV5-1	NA	CASSLAHVGQGYTEAFF	TGCGCCAGCAGCTTGGCGCATGTCGGACAGGGTTACACTGAAGCTTTCTTT
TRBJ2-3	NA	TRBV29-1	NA	CSVVPVQSSQSTDTQYF	TGCAGCGTTGTACCCGTTCAGTCTTCGCAAAGCACAGATACGCAGTATTTT
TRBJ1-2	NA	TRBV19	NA	CASSLTGDTSNYGYTF	TGTGCCAGTAGTCTTACCGGGGACACCTCTAACTATGGCTACACCTTC
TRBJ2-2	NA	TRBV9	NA	CASTSRGELFF	TGTGCCAGCACCTCGCGGGGGGAGCTGTTTTTT
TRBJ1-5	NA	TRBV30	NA	CAWTRQGSNQPQHF	TGTGCCTGGACGAGGCAGGGGAGCAATCAGCCCCAGCATTTT
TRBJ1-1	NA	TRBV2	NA	CASSIQPLNTEAFF	TGTGCCAGCAGTATACAGCCTTTGAACACTGAAGCTTTCTTT
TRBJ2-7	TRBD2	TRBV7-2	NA	CASSLASRLAVYEQYF	TGTGCCAGCAGCTTAGCATCGAGACTAGCGGTGTACGAGCAGTACTTC
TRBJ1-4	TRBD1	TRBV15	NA	CATSRPGTGDGKLFF	TGTGCCACCAGCAGGCCCGGGACAGGGGACGGGAAACTGTTTTTT
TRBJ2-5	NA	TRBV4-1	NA	CASSPKPLGAVQETQYF	TGCGCCAGCAGCCCCAAACCTCTTGGAGCGGTCCAAGAGACCCAGTACTTC
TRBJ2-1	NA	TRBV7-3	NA	CASSQGIYNEQFF	TGTGCCAGCTCTCAGGGGATCTACAATGAGCAGTTCTTC
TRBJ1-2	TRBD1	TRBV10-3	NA	CAISRGQGAKVNYGYTF	TGTGCCATCTCGCGAGGACAGGGGGCGAAGGTTAACTATGGCTACACCTTC
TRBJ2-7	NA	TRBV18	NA	CASSPGGSSSYEQYF	TGTGCCAGCTCACCGGGCGGGTCGAGCTCCTACGAGCAGTACTTC
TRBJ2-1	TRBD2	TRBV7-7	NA	CASSLGLAAANEQFF	TGTGCTAGCAGCCTCGGGCTAGCGGCTGCAAATGAGCAGTTCTTC
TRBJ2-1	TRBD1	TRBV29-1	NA	CSVVGVRGTSEQFF	TGCAGCGTTGTAGGGGTCAGGGGGACAAGTGAGCAGTTCTTC
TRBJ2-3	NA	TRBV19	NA	CASSMQGYTDTQYF	TGTGCCAGTAGTATGCAGGGTTACACAGATACGCAGTATTTT